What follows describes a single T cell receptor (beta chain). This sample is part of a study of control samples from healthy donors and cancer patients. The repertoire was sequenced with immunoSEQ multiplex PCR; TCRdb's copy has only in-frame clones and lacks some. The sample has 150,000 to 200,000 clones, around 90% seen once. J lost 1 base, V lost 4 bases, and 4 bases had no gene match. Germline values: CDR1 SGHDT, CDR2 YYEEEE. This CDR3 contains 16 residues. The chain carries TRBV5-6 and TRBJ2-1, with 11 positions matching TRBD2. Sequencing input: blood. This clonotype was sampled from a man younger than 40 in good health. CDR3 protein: CASSTIAGGSYNEQFF. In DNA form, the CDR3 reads TGTGCCAGCAGCACCATAGCGGGGGGGTCCTACAATGAGCAGTTCTTC.